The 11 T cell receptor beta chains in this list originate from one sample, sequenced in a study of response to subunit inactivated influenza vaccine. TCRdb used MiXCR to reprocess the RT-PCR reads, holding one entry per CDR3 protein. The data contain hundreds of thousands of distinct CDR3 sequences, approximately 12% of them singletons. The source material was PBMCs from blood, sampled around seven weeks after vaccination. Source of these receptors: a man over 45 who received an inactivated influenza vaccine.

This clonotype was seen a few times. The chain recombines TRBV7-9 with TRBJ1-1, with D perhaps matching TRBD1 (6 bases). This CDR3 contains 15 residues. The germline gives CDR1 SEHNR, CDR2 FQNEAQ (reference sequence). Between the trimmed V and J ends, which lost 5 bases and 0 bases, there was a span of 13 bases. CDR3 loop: CASSRYGGMNTEAFF. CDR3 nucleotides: TGTGCCAGCAGCCGCTACGGGGGCATGAACACTGAAGCTTTCTTT.

The DNA of the CDR3 is TGTGCCAGCAGTATTCCTAGCCTACGCGGAGGTGAGCAGTTCTTC. This codes for CASSIPSLRGGEQFF. This sequence joins TRBV28 and TRBJ2-1, with a possible D match to TRBD2 (5 bases). CDR3 length equals 15 residues. Looked up from germline, CDR1 is MDHEN and CDR2 is SYDVKM. Trimming shortened V by 5 bases and J by 9 bases, and 20 bases separated the two germline ends.

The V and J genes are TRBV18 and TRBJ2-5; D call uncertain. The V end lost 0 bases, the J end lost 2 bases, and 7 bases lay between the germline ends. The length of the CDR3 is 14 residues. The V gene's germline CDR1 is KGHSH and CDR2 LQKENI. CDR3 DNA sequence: TGTGCCAGCTCACCACCCATGTGGCAAGAGACCCAGTACTTC. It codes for CASSPPMWQETQYF.

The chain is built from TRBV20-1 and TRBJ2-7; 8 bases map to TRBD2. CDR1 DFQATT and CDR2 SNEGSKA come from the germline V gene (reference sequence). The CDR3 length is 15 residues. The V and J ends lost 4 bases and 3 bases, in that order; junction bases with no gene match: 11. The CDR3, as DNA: TGCAGTGCTAACCTCGCGACTAGCGAACACTACGAGCAGTACTTC. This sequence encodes CSANLATSEHYEQYF.

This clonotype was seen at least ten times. The CDR3 sequence: CASSRISTDTQYF. The CDR3 DNA is TGCGCCAGCAGCCGTATTAGCACAGATACGCAGTATTTT. The chain joins TRBV4-3 to TRBJ2-3; D remains unclear. V lost 4 bases and J 0 bases, leaving 5 bases between the germline ends. From germline, CDR1 is LGHNA and CDR2 YSLEER. This CDR3 region has 13 residues.

The CDR3 sequence: CASRLMRTGELFF. For the CDR3, the DNA is TGTGCCAGCAGATTAATGCGGACCGGGGAGCTGTTTTTT. This chain connects TRBV12-3 or TRBV12-4 to TRBJ2-2; D not certain. With 6 bases removed from V and 5 bases from J, the gap between germline ends came to 10 bases. CDR3 length equals 13 residues.

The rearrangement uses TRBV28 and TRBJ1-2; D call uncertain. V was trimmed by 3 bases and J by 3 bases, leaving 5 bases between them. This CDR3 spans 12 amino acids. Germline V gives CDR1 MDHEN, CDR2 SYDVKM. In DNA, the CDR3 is TGTGCCAGCAGTTTTTCTGACTATGGCTACACCTTC. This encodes CASSFSDYGYTF.

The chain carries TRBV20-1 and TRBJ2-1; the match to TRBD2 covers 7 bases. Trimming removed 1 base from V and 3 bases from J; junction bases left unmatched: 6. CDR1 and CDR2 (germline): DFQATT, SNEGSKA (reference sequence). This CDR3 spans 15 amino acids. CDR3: CSARGAGDVYNEQFF. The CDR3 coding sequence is TGCAGTGCTAGAGGGGCGGGGGACGTCTACAATGAGCAGTTCTTC.

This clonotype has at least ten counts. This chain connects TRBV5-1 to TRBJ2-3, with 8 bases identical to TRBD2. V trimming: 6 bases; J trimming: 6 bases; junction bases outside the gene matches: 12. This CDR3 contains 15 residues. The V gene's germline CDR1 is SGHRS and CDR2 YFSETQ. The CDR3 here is CASNTPAGGADTQYF. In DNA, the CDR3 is TGCGCCAGCAATACCCCCGCGGGAGGAGCGGATACGCAGTATTTT. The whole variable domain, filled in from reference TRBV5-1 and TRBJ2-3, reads KAGVTQTPRYLIKTRGQQVTLSCSPISGHRSVSWYQQTPGQGLQFLFEYFSETQRNKGNFPGRFSGRQFSNSRSEMNVSTLELGDSALYLCASNTPAGGADTQYFGPGTRLTVL.

The CDR3 sequence: CASSKPGQGYEQYF. The CDR3 DNA reads as TGCGCCAGCAGTAAACCGGGACAGGGCTACGAGCAGTACTTC. V is TRBV5-1 and J is TRBJ2-7; 9 bases agree with TRBD1. Germline V CDR1 and CDR2: SGHRS, YFSETQ. Trimming removed 5 bases from V and 3 bases from J; junction bases left unmatched: 6. There are 14 residues in the CDR3.

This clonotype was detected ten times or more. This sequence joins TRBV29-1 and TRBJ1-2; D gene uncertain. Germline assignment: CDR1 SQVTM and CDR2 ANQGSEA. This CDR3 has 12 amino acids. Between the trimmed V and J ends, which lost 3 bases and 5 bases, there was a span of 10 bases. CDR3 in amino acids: CSVDGGMYGYTF. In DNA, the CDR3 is TGCAGCGTTGACGGAGGGATGTATGGCTACACCTTC.